This T cell receptor (beta chain) was profiled in a study of blood T cells in healthy people across ages. PCR was performed a second time for about 6 to 11 cycles using a sample-barcoded 5' primer and a J-beta primer mix. TCRdb recomputed calls from the 5' RACE reads with MiXCR, one row per CDR3 protein. This sample has about 1.6 million distinct CDR3 sequences, with about 35% found just once. J was trimmed by 3 bases and V by 0 bases; bases with no gene match: 2. The CDR3 contains 14 residues. CDR1 DFQATT and CDR2 SNEGSKA come from the germline V gene (reference sequence). Sequencing input: blood. The rearrangement links TRBV20-1 to TRBJ1-5; 7 nucleotides match TRBD1. The TCR was taken from a woman between 25 and 40 years old in good health. CDR3 region: CSARDGTDNQPQHF. The CDR3, as DNA: TGCAGTGCTAGAGACGGGACAGACAATCAGCCCCAGCATTTT.